Given below is one T cell receptor beta chain in context. The sample originates from a study of blood T cell repertoires in COVID-19. Looking at the study overall: The study drew acute and convalescent COVID-19 samples from the United States, Italy and Spain.

The germline gives CDR1 MDHEN, CDR2 SYDVKM. V trimming: 4 bases; J trimming: 6 bases; junction bases outside the gene matches: 9. The CDR3 runs 17 residues. Under the authors' procedure: Reference gene primer amplification gave estimated nucleated cell counts. TCRdb's table, derived via immunoSEQ multiplex PCR, lists solely in-frame clones and lacks some. The V and J calls and clone size are taken from that table; D and trimming were inferred from the DNA. The sample shows under 250,000 clones, around 84% of them seen only once. Two negative PCRs, clearance, or symptom resolution were required of recovered Cohort 3 donors.

Source material: PBMCs or T cells enriched from blood (not recorded which). This TCR was sampled from a man between 40 and 49 years old who had recovered from COVID-19. The V call is TRBV28, the J call TRBJ2-1; TRBD2 aligns across 13 bases. The CDR3 reads CASSSPGLAGRGNEQFF. CDR3 nucleotides: TGTGCCAGCAGTTCTCCGGGACTAGCGGGAAGGGGCAATGAGCAGTTCTTC.